Listed here are 22 T cell receptor beta chains from one sample, sequenced in a study of OX40 agonist ivuxolimab in advanced cancers. Sequenced by immunoSEQ multiplex PCR; TCRdb stores in-frame clones only, minus some. Found here are some 70,000 clones, about 79% of them singletons; the top ten hold 1.1%. Sequences were derived from CD4+ or CD8+ T cells sorted from blood, sampled in a trial of the OX40 agonist ivuxolimab. Source of these receptors: an adult with an advanced solid tumor such as melanoma, head and neck, liver or kidney cancer.

The chain couples TRBV7-2 to TRBJ2-5; a possible D gene is TRBD1 (6 bases). CDR1 is SGHTA, CDR2 FQGNSA, per germline. Trimming stripped 0 bases from V and 2 bases from J, with 10 bases between. This CDR3 spans 15 amino acids. DNA of the CDR3: TGTGCCAGCAGCTTAGCGGGGGCCCAACAAGAGACCCAGTACTTC. It codes for CASSLAGAQQETQYF. The variable domain in full, with the rest retrieved from reference TRBV7-2 and TRBJ2-5, is GAGVSQSPSNKVTEKGKDVELRCDPISGHTALYWYRQSLGQGLEFLIYFQGNSAPDKSGLPSDRFSAERTGGSVSTLTIQRTQQEDSAVYLCASSLAGAQQETQYFGPGTRLLVL.

This clone was picked up one time. The V gene is TRBV7-2, the J gene TRBJ2-2; D not certain. CDR3 length: 13 amino acids. Per germline, CDR1 SGHTA and CDR2 FQGNSA. Deletions cut 0 bases from V and 7 bases from J, with 6 bases between. CDR3 loop: CASSLASSGELFF. The CDR3 nucleotides are TGTGCCAGCAGCTTAGCCAGCAGCGGGGAGCTGTTTTTT.

This clone turned up a few times. V and J are TRBV28 and TRBJ2-5; D possibly matches TRBD1 or TRBD2 (5 bases each). The CDR3 sequence is 14 residues long. Germline V gene data show CDR1 as MDHEN and CDR2 as SYDVKM. Trimming took 6 bases from V and 5 from J, leaving 16 bases between them. The CDR3, as DNA: TGTGCCAGCAGGGCCGGGACCACCTGGGAGACCCAGTACTTC. This codes for CASRAGTTWETQYF.

The V call is TRBV6-5, the J call TRBJ2-1; TRBD2 agrees at 11 bases. The length of the CDR3 is 15 residues. With 4 bases clipped from V and 8 bases from J, the junction kept 7 bases outside the gene matches. Germline lookup yields CDR1 MNHEY and CDR2 SVGAGI. Here the CDR3 reads CASSLIAGGPHEQFF. CDR3 in DNA: TGTGCCAGCAGTTTGATAGCGGGGGGGCCCCATGAGCAGTTCTTC.

As to this clone: The germline gene is not matched at one end of the junction; a read error may be the cause. The chain combines TRBV7-7 with TRBJ2-2; 9 bases line up with TRBD1. CDR3 length: 15 amino acids. Germline lookup yields CDR1 SSHAT and CDR2 FNYEAQ (reference sequence). The CDR3 loop reads CASSPDRGGTGELFF. In DNA form, the CDR3 reads TGTGCTAGCAGCCCGGACAGGGGAGGCACCGGGGAGCTGTTTTTT.

The chain carries TRBV20-1 and TRBJ1-1, with D possibly matching TRBD1 (5 bases). CDR3 length equals 10 residues. With 5 bases removed from V and 7 bases from J, the gap between germline ends came to 8 bases. Germline CDR1 reads DFQATT; CDR2 reads SNEGSKA (reference sequence). Here the CDR3 DNA reads TGCAGTGCTTGGGACGTTGAAGCTTTCTTT. Translating gives CSAWDVEAFF.

V gene TRBV19 combines with J gene TRBJ2-5; D perhaps matches TRBD2 (7 bases). CDR1 and CDR2 (germline): LNHDA, SQIVND (reference sequence). V lost 4 bases, J lost 3 bases, and 12 bases lay in between. The CDR3 covers 14 residues. CDR3 DNA: TGTGCCAGTAGTACCCGCGGGGGCGAAGAGACCCAGTACTTC. Protein product: CASSTRGGEETQYF.

The J gene is TRBJ2-3, the V gene TRBV7-2; possibly TRBD2 for D (6 bases). CDR1 is SGHTA and CDR2 is FQGNSA in the germline V gene. The CDR3 is made up of 13 amino acids. Trimming cost V 1 base and J 6 bases, with 8 bases left between them. The CDR3 reads CASSLGAGDTQYF. CDR3 DNA sequence: TGTGCCAGCAGCTTAGGGGCGGGGGATACGCAGTATTTT.

The chain combines TRBV6-6 with TRBJ1-2, with D unresolved. The V end lost 8 bases, the J end lost 0 bases, and 10 bases lay between the germline ends. The germline gives CDR1 MNHNY, CDR2 SVGAGI (reference sequence). There are 13 residues in the CDR3. CDR3 DNA: TGTGCCAGCGCGCCGTCCCCTAACTATGGCTACACCTTC. Its protein product is CASAPSPNYGYTF.

CDR3 sequence (DNA): TGTGCCAGCAGCCTCCGGCATAGCGGGGCCGGAGATACGCAGTATTTT. Amino acids: CASSLRHSGAGDTQYF. This chain connects TRBV7-8 to TRBJ2-3; 8 bases map to TRBD2. Germline lookup yields CDR1 SGHVS and CDR2 FQNEAQ. The CDR3 is 16 amino acids. The J segment lost 5 bases and the V segment lost 5 bases, leaving 12 bases of the junction unmatched.

The chain is built from TRBV6-1 and TRBJ1-4; tentative D call: TRBD1 (5 bases). The CDR3 spans 14 residues. V lost 3 bases and J 5 bases, leaving 10 bases between the germline ends. Germline V CDR1 and CDR2: MNHNS, SASEGT. The CDR3 loop is CASSDRTRNEKLFF. Here the CDR3 DNA reads TGTGCCAGCAGTGATCGGACAAGAAATGAAAAACTGTTTTTT.

The rearrangement links TRBV5-6 to TRBJ2-1; D is unresolved. This CDR3 has 13 residues. V was pared by 2 bases and J by 8 bases, with 11 bases between. CDR1 and CDR2 from the germline V gene are SGHDT and YYEEEE. The DNA for the CDR3 is TGTGCCAGCAGCTTAAACCCTCTTTATGAGCAGTTCTTC. Amino acids: CASSLNPLYEQFF.

The chain employs TRBV7-2 and TRBJ1-1; 7 positions agree with TRBD1. There are 15 residues in the CDR3. The J segment lost 0 bases and the V segment lost 5 bases, leaving 6 bases of the junction unmatched. Germline V gene data show CDR1 as SGHTA and CDR2 as FQGNSA. CDR3 in DNA: TGTGCCAGCAGCGAGCGGACAGGATTGAACACTGAAGCTTTCTTT. It specifies CASSERTGLNTEAFF. The whole variable domain, remainder taken from reference TRBV7-2 and TRBJ1-1, is GAGVSQSPSNKVTEKGKDVELRCDPISGHTALYWYRQSLGQGLEFLIYFQGNSAPDKSGLPSDRFSAERTGGSVSTLTIQRTQQEDSAVYLCASSERTGLNTEAFFGQGTRLTVV.

This chain uses TRBV5-4 with TRBJ2-3; D not certain. The CDR3 contains 11 residues. Trimming removed 4 bases at V and 8 bases at J, with 8 bases between. Per the germline V gene, CDR1 is SGHNT and CDR2 is YYREEE (reference sequence). DNA of the CDR3: TGTGCCAGCAGCGGCCAGTTTACGCAGTATTTT. Protein sequence: CASSGQFTQYF. Full variable domain (remainder filled in from reference TRBV5-4 and TRBJ2-3): ETGVTQSPTHLIKTRGQQVTLRCSSQSGHNTVSWYQQALGQGPQFIFQYYREEENGRGNFPPRFSGLQFPNYSSELNVNALELDDSALYLCASSGQFTQYFGPGTRLTVL.

This chain connects TRBV18 to TRBJ2-3, with 10 positions matching TRBD2. Germline values: CDR1 KGHSH, CDR2 LQKENI. The CDR3 spans 16 residues. V gave up 3 bases and J gave up 2 bases; unmatched junction bases: 5. The CDR3 DNA sequence: TGTGCCAGCTCACCGACTAGCGGGCACCCCACAGATACGCAGTATTTT. This sequence encodes CASSPTSGHPTDTQYF.

V and J are TRBV5-4 and TRBJ2-3; no reliable D call. Trimming cost V 0 bases and J 4 bases, with 12 bases left between them. This CDR3 contains 15 residues. Germline assignment: CDR1 SGHNT and CDR2 YYREEE (reference sequence). CDR3 nucleotide sequence: TGTGCCAGCAGCTTGGCCCCGGGCAGCCCAGATACGCAGTATTTT. It encodes CASSLAPGSPDTQYF.

This clone was detected a few times. This sequence joins TRBV10-3 and TRBJ2-2, with unresolved D. Germline V CDR1 and CDR2: ENHRY, SYGVKD. The CDR3 runs to 13 residues. V was shortened by 10 bases and J by 6 bases, with 15 bases between the two germline ends. The CDR3 loop is CATSDQTPGELFF. The CDR3, as DNA: TGTGCCACCTCGGACCAGACCCCCGGGGAGCTGTTTTTT.

The rearrangement links TRBV7-2 to TRBJ1-1; D is ambiguous. Germline V gives CDR1 SGHTA, CDR2 FQGNSA. The CDR3 runs to 14 residues. Trimming removed 5 bases from V and 0 bases from J, with 10 bases in between. Here the CDR3 reads CASSPQSMNTEAFF. Here the CDR3 DNA reads TGTGCCAGCAGCCCGCAGTCGATGAACACTGAAGCTTTCTTT.

This clone appeared a few times. V usage is TRBV19 and J usage is TRBJ1-4; possibly TRBD1 for D (5 bases). Trimming removed 6 bases at V and 5 bases at J, with 16 bases between. The length of the CDR3 is 15 residues. Germline V CDR1 and CDR2: LNHDA, SQIVND (reference sequence). CDR3: CASSPGDGFNEKLFF. CDR3 nucleotide sequence: TGTGCCAGTAGCCCCGGGGACGGATTCAATGAAAAACTGTTTTTT. The full variable domain, completed using reference TRBV19 and TRBJ1-4, is DGGITQSPKYLFRKEGQNVTLSCEQNLNHDAMYWYRQDPGQGLRLIYYSQIVNDFQKGDIAEGYSVSREKKESFPLTVTSAQKNPTAFYLCASSPGDGFNEKLFFGSGTQLSVL.

CDR3 region: CASSQHHRAGANVLTF. CDR3 sequence (DNA): TGCGCCAGCAGCCAACACCACAGGGCCGGGGCCAACGTCCTGACTTTC. The rearrangement joins TRBV4-3 to TRBJ2-6; a possible D gene is TRBD1 (6 bases). V was shortened by 2 bases and J by 4 bases, with 12 bases between the two germline ends. Germline CDR1 LGHNA, CDR2 YSLEER. The CDR3 is 16 residues long.

The V call is TRBV7-9, the J call TRBJ2-5; 7 bases fit TRBD2. The germline V gene encodes CDR1 SEHNR and CDR2 FQNEAQ (reference sequence). The V gene end was trimmed by 1 base and the J gene end by 5 bases; junction bases not matched to a gene: 1. The CDR3 spans 13 residues. The CDR3 protein is CASSLDGGETQYF. As DNA, the CDR3 is TGTGCCAGCAGCTTAGACGGGGGGGAGACCCAGTACTTC.

The J gene is TRBJ2-7, the V gene TRBV27; TRBD2 is a possible D gene (6 bases). The CDR3 totals 15 residues. Trimming removed 0 bases at V and 3 bases at J, with 12 bases between. Germline V CDR1 and CDR2: MNHEY, SMNVEV (reference sequence). The DNA for the CDR3 is TGTGCCAGCAGTTTATCGGGCCTAGCGAGCTACGAGCAGTACTTC. Residues: CASSLSGLASYEQYF.